These 21 T cell receptor beta chains originate from one sample sequenced in a study of blood T cell repertoires in COVID-19. Sequenced by immunoSEQ multiplex PCR; TCRdb stores in-frame clones only, minus some. The sample yields more than 25,000 clones, around 84% seen once. Sequencing input: peripheral blood. The receptors here all came from a human donor in a cohort sampled during active COVID-19.

The J gene is TRBJ2-4, the V gene TRBV27; D is unresolved. Trimming removed 8 bases from V and 0 bases from J, with 8 bases in between. The CDR3 contains 13 residues. Germline V gene lookup returns CDR1 MNHEY and CDR2 SMNVEV (reference sequence). CDR3 loop: CASSPLAKNIQYF. CDR3 coding DNA: TGTGCCAGCTCTCCTTTAGCCAAAAACATTCAGTACTTC.

The chain uses TRBV6-6 and TRBJ2-7; 7 nucleotides agree with TRBD1. From germline, CDR1 is MNHNY and CDR2 SVGAGI (reference sequence). The CDR3 runs 13 residues. The junction had 12 bases not matched to a gene; V was cut back by 10 bases and J by 6 bases. In DNA form, the CDR3 reads TGTGCCACCGACACCACTCGGACAGGCGAGCAGTACTTC. This encodes CATDTTRTGEQYF.

The count of this clone is one. The chain has TRBV27 and TRBJ2-1, with 9 bases lining up with TRBD1. The J segment lost 9 bases and the V segment lost 3 bases, leaving 9 bases of the junction unmatched. The V gene's germline CDR1 is MNHEY and CDR2 SMNVEV (reference sequence). The CDR3 covers 15 residues. The CDR3 region is CASSFPGQGGTEQFF. The CDR3 DNA sequence: TGTGCCAGCAGTTTTCCGGGACAGGGAGGTACTGAGCAGTTCTTC.

This clone was seen a few times. The chain employs TRBV4-2 and TRBJ2-5, with 10 bases that match TRBD2. The CDR3 contains 15 residues. V gave up 0 bases and J gave up 4 bases; unmatched junction bases: 2. The germline CDR1 and CDR2 sequences are LGHNA and YNFKEQ. The CDR3 DNA follows: TGTGCCAGCAGCCAAGAAGCGGGGGGGCCAGAGACCCAGTACTTC. Protein sequence: CASSQEAGGPETQYF.

The rearrangement links TRBV5-1 to TRBJ2-1, with 10 bases aligning to TRBD2. The CDR3 totals 14 residues. From germline, CDR1 is SGHRS and CDR2 YFSETQ. After removal of 6 bases from V and 10 bases from J, the junction contained 10 bases not matched to a gene. CDR3 sequence (DNA): TGCGCCAGCACCCACACAGCGGGGGGGAACGAGCAGTTCTTC. Protein sequence: CASTHTAGGNEQFF.

The chain uses TRBV19 and TRBJ2-1, with 7 nucleotides matching TRBD2. V lost 5 bases, J lost 0 bases, and 7 bases stayed unmatched. The CDR3 contains 16 residues. CDR1 and CDR2 from the germline V gene are LNHDA and SQIVND (reference sequence). The CDR3 region is CASSPREVGSYNEQFF. The CDR3, as DNA: TGTGCCAGTAGTCCCCGGGAGGTTGGCTCCTACAATGAGCAGTTCTTC.

The genes are TRBV27 and TRBJ1-1, with 9 bases identical to TRBD1. Germline trimming cut 8 bases from V and 6 bases from J; bases unmatched to any gene: 16. The CDR3 extends over 16 amino acids. From germline, CDR1 is MNHEY and CDR2 SMNVEV (reference sequence). CDR3 protein: CASRPGQGMGKAEAFF. For the CDR3, the DNA is TGTGCCAGCCGGCCAGGACAGGGGATGGGTAAGGCTGAAGCTTTCTTT.

The V call is TRBV9, the J call TRBJ2-1, with 8 positions matching TRBD2. Trimming cost V 4 bases and J 8 bases; bases outside gene matches: 14. The CDR3 is 16 residues long. Germline V gene lookup returns CDR1 SGDLS and CDR2 YYNGEE. The CDR3 nucleotides read TGTGCCAGCAGCCCCCCCGGAGCCGCGGGGGGATATGAGCAGTTCTTC. Amino acids: CASSPPGAAGGYEQFF.

The chain uses TRBV11-2 and TRBJ1-1; TRBD1 aligns across 7 bases. Looked up from germline, CDR1 is SGHAT and CDR2 is FQNNGV. Trimming cost V 6 bases and J 0 bases; bases outside gene matches: 7. This CDR3 is 15 amino acids long. The CDR3 bases are TGTGCCAGCAGGAACTACAGGGGACTGAACACTGAAGCTTTCTTT. Translating gives CASRNYRGLNTEAFF.

Concerning this clone itself: This sample includes further DNA sequences coding for the same CDR3. J is TRBJ2-7 and V is TRBV12-3 or TRBV12-4; D remains ambiguous. CDR3 size: 12 residues. V was trimmed by 3 bases and J by 3 bases, leaving 6 bases between them. Written as DNA, the CDR3 is TGTGCCAGCAGTTTCGCCGGCTACGAGCAGTACTTC. Encoded protein: CASSFAGYEQYF.

The chain uses TRBV7-8 and TRBJ1-5; maybe TRBD1 (6 bases). V lost 5 bases and J lost 7, with 18 bases in between. The CDR3 runs 15 residues. The germline V gene has CDR1 SGHVS and CDR2 FQNEAQ. CDR3 in amino acids: CASSPQGGGGQPQHF. The DNA for the CDR3 is TGTGCCAGCAGCCCCCAAGGGGGGGGAGGACAGCCCCAGCATTTT.

The chain uses TRBV27 and TRBJ2-1; D unclear. V was clipped by 9 bases and J by 4 bases, with 13 bases between them. Per germline, CDR1 MNHEY and CDR2 SMNVEV (reference sequence). This CDR3 contains 13 residues. DNA of the CDR3: TGTGCCAGTTCTGTGACTTCTTACAATGAGCAGTTCTTC. This encodes CASSVTSYNEQFF.

The J gene is TRBJ1-2, the V gene TRBV4-3, with 8 bases aligning to TRBD1. Unmatched junction bases numbered 13, after V lost 4 bases and J lost 3 bases. The CDR3 consists of 17 residues. Germline assignment: CDR1 LGHNA and CDR2 YSLEER. This chain's CDR3 is CASSPRRGTGGHYGYTF. The CDR3 DNA sequence: TGCGCCAGCAGCCCACGCCGGGGAACAGGGGGACACTATGGCTACACCTTC.

The chain uses TRBV28 and TRBJ1-3, with 12 bases identical to TRBD1. The CDR3 is made up of 17 amino acids. V shed 6 bases, J shed 4 bases, and the junction held 10 bases outside the gene matches. Germline CDR1 reads MDHEN; CDR2 reads SYDVKM. CDR3 DNA: TGTGCCAGCAGACCGGGACAGGGGGCTTGGGGAGGAAACACCATATATTTT. Translated, it gives CASRPGQGAWGGNTIYF.

The chain uses TRBV10-3 and TRBJ1-1; TRBD1 matches 7 bases. CDR1 is ENHRY, CDR2 SYGVKD, per germline. The CDR3 consists of 14 residues. Trimming cost V 4 bases and J 7 bases; bases outside gene matches: 9. The CDR3 sequence is CAISGDRASGEAFF. CDR3 nucleotides: TGTGCCATCAGTGGCGACAGGGCAAGCGGTGAAGCTTTCTTT.

V is TRBV29-1 and J is TRBJ1-4; no definite D call. Trimming stripped 6 bases from V and 8 bases from J, with 10 bases between. Germline V gene lookup returns CDR1 SQVTM and CDR2 ANQGSEA. The CDR3 consists of 11 residues. The CDR3 nucleotides read TGCAGCGTCGGGGTACGGGAAAAACTGTTTTTT. As protein: CSVGVREKLFF.

The V gene is TRBV5-1, the J gene TRBJ1-2; D possibly corresponds to TRBD1 (5 bases). Germline V gene sequence: CDR1 SGHRS, CDR2 YFSETQ. This CDR3 has 16 amino acids. V lost 4 bases and J lost 2, with 18 bases in between. The CDR3 reads CASSHKKGAGNYGYTF. The CDR3 region has the DNA TGCGCCAGCAGCCACAAAAAAGGGGCAGGGAACTATGGCTACACCTTC.

The chain combines TRBV7-6 with TRBJ1-3; D is ambiguous. V was cut by 1 base and J by 3 bases, with 19 bases left in between. Germline V lookup: CDR1 SGHVS, CDR2 FNYEAQ. CDR3 length: 18 residues. The CDR3 is CASSLVAEGRFVGNTIYF. The CDR3 nucleotides are TGTGCCAGCAGCTTAGTAGCGGAGGGCAGGTTCGTTGGAAACACCATATATTTT.

The gene calls are TRBV2 and TRBJ2-1, with D maybe TRBD2 (6 bases). The CDR3 length is 15 residues. V was clipped by 6 bases and J by 6 bases, with 18 bases between them. The germline CDR1 and CDR2 sequences are SNHLY and FYNNEI. The CDR3 bases are TGTGCCAGCAGCGGTCTCCGGGACTCCCGCAATGAGCAGTTCTTC. It is translated as CASSGLRDSRNEQFF.

The chain is built from TRBV19 and TRBJ2-7; possible D gene TRBD1, 6 bases. Between the trimmed V and J ends, which lost 3 bases and 3 bases, there was a span of 12 bases. CDR1 LNHDA and CDR2 SQIVND come from the germline V gene (reference sequence). The CDR3 has 14 amino acids. The CDR3 protein is CASSIRDTIYEQYF. CDR3 DNA: TGTGCCAGTAGTATTCGGGACACGATCTACGAGCAGTACTTC. Full variable domain (rest looked up from reference TRBV19 and TRBJ2-7): DGGITQSPKYLFRKEGQNVTLSCEQNLNHDAMYWYRQDPGQGLRLIYYSQIVNDFQKGDIAEGYSVSREKKESFPLTVTSAQKNPTAFYLCASSIRDTIYEQYFGPGTRLTVT.

The chain employs TRBV7-2 and TRBJ1-2; no clear D gene. The V and J ends lost 6 bases and 7 bases respectively, with 12 bases between them. This CDR3 contains 12 residues. The germline V gene has CDR1 SGHTA and CDR2 FQGNSA. The CDR3 region is CASSFTDSGYTF. The CDR3 DNA reads TGTGCCAGCAGTTTCACAGATTCTGGCTACACCTTC.